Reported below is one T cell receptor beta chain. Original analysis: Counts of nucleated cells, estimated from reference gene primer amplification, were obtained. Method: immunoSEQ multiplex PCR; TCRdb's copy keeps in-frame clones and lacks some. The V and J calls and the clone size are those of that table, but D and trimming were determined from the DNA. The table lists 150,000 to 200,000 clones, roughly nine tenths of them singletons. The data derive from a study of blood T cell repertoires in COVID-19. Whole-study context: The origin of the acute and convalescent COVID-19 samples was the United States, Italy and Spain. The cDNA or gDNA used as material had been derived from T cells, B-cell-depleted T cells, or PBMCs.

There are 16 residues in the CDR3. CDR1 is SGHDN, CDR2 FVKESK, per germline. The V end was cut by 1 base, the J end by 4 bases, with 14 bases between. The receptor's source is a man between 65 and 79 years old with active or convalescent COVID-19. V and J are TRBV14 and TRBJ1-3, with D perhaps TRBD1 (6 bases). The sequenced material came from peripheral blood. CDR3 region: CASSQGGGLGGNTIYF. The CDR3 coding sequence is TGTGCCAGCAGCCAAGGGGGGGGCCTCGGAGGAAACACCATATATTTT.